Listed below are T cell receptor beta chains from one sample, sequenced in a study of Siglec-9 on CD8 T cells in melanoma. TCRdb keeps only in-frame clones here, not all; method: immunoSEQ multiplex PCR. The sample holds around 30,000 clones, less than 85% seen once. Sample: Siglec-9- CD8+ T cells sorted from blood. The receptors come from a human donor in good health. CDR3s include the opening cysteine and the closing phenylalanine or tryptophan. D genes are given only for firm matches. The size entry is marked missing in some rows and otherwise reads once, few, many or a size class.

j_gene | v_gene | d_gene | abundance | CDR3aa | CDR3nt
TRBJ2-1 | TRBV5-6 | . | . | CASSRRNYNEQFF | TGTGCCAGCAGCCGACGGAACTACAATGAGCAGTTCTTC
TRBJ1-1 | TRBV6-6 | TRBD1 | . | CASPRQGGVTTEAFF | TGTGCCAGTCCCCGACAGGGCGGTGTGACCACTGAAGCTTTCTTT
TRBJ2-1 | TRBV6-5 | . | . | CASGANYNEQFF | TGTGCCAGCGGGGCCAACTACAATGAGCAGTTCTTC
TRBJ2-2 | TRBV7-6 | TRBD1 | . | CASSFTGARTGELFF | TGTGCCAGCAGCTTCACAGGGGCCCGCACCGGGGAGCTGTTTTTT
TRBJ2-3 | TRBV29-1 | TRBD1 | . | CSAGRDRRGDTQYF | TGCAGCGCCGGCCGGGACAGGCGAGGAGATACGCAGTATTTT
TRBJ2-7 | TRBV4-1 | . | . | CASSQGGQSYEQYF | TGCGCCAGCAGCCAAGGCGGGCAGTCCTACGAGCAGTACTTC
TRBJ1-1 | TRBV5-6 | TRBD1 | . | CASSMGGQGLEAFF | TGTGCCAGCAGCATGGGGGGACAGGGACTTGAAGCTTTCTTT
TRBJ1-5 | TRBV6-5 | . | . | CASGVGINQPQHF | TGTGCCAGCGGTGTGGGGATCAATCAGCCCCAGCATTTT
TRBJ1-5 | TRBV28 | TRBD1 | . | CASSTGQGLHQPQHF | TGTGCCAGCAGCACCGGACAGGGCTTACATCAGCCCCAGCATTTT
TRBJ1-1 | TRBV19 | . | few | CASSIKNTEAFF | TGTGCCAGTAGTATAAAGAACACTGAAGCTTTCTTT
TRBJ1-1 | TRBV14 | . | few | CASSPTGGPTEAFF | TGTGCCAGCAGCCCCACGGGGGGGCCCACTGAAGCTTTCTTT
TRBJ1-1 | TRBV11-3 | . | . | CAKEGGRYMNTEAFF | TGTGCGAAAGAGGGGGGACGTTACATGAACACTGAAGCTTTCTTT
TRBJ2-3 | TRBV5-4 | TRBD2 | . | CASSAPGTSGRAGTDTQYF | TGTGCCAGCAGCGCCCCCGGGACTAGCGGGAGGGCCGGCACAGATACGCAGTATTTT
TRBJ2-2 | TRBV7-2 | . | . | CASSLRRTGELFF | TGTGCCAGCAGCCTACGTCGGACCGGGGAGCTGTTTTTT
TRBJ1-5 | TRBV6-6 | TRBD1 | . | CASRHPQGNQPQHF | TGTGCCAGCAGACATCCACAGGGGAATCAGCCCCAGCATTTT
TRBJ2-3 | TRBV5-1 | TRBD2 | once | CASSLGDGGRASDTQYF | TGCGCCAGCAGCTTGGGAGATGGAGGGAGGGCTTCAGATACGCAGTATTTT
TRBJ1-6 | TRBV4-2 | TRBD1 | . | CASSQGLTGRNSPLHF | TGTGCCAGCAGCCAAGGGCTGACAGGGAGGAATTCACCCCTCCACTTT
TRBJ1-2 | TRBV28 | . | . | CASSLGYHFRSANYGYTF | TGTGCCAGCAGTTTGGGTTATCATTTCAGATCAGCTAACTATGGCTACACCTTC
TRBJ1-5 | TRBV14 | . | few | CARQGCSNQPQHF | TGTGCCAGACAGGGTTGTAGCAATCAGCCCCAGCATTTT
TRBJ1-1 | TRBV27 | . | . | CASSLRGTEAFF | TGTGCCAGCAGTTTACGTGGCACTGAAGCTTTCTTT
TRBJ1-2 | TRBV2 | TRBD1 | . | CASTESDRGLLGGYTF | TGTGCCAGCACCGAAAGTGACAGGGGCCTGCTTGGGGGCTACACCTTC
TRBJ1-1 | TRBV5-1 | TRBD1 | . | CASSSGTGATEAFF | TGCGCCAGCAGCAGCGGGACAGGTGCCACTGAAGCTTTCTTT
TRBJ1-1 | TRBV19 | TRBD1 | . | CASSLRGPDTEAFF | TGTGCCAGTAGCCTTAGGGGGCCGGACACTGAAGCTTTCTTT
TRBJ2-1 | TRBV28 | . | . | CASRLYLVKGRQFF | TGTGCCAGCAGACTGTATCTGGTCAAGGGACGTCAGTTCTTC
TRBJ2-3 | TRBV6-1 | . | . | CASSEGAEGPHPGTQYF | TGTGCCAGCAGTGAAGGGGCGGAGGGACCCCACCCAGGAACGCAGTATTTT
TRBJ2-3 | TRBV29-1 | TRBD2 | . | CSVDRAGLGTDTQYF | TGCAGCGTTGATCGGGCAGGACTAGGCACAGATACGCAGTATTTT
TRBJ2-5 | TRBV28 | . | . | CASSYQGRDQETQYF | TGTGCCAGCAGTTATCAGGGCAGGGACCAAGAGACCCAGTACTTC
TRBJ1-4 | TRBV4-1 | . | once | CASSLGGEKLFF | TGCGCCAGCAGCCTTGGTGGGGAAAAACTGTTTTTT
TRBJ1-2 | TRBV5-1 | . | . | CASSLGWGLYGYTF | TGCGCCAGCAGCTTGGGTTGGGGCCTCTATGGCTACACCTTC
TRBJ2-1 | TRBV7-9 | . | . | CASSTADNEQFF | TGTGCCAGCAGCACGGCAGACAATGAGCAGTTCTTC
TRBJ1-1 | TRBV12-5 | . | . | CASGPSGTEAFF | TGTGCTAGTGGCCCGTCGGGCACTGAAGCTTTCTTT
TRBJ2-1 | TRBV7-2 | TRBD2 | few | CASSLTSGPYNEQFF | TGTGCCAGCAGCTTGACTAGCGGGCCCTACAATGAGCAGTTCTTC
TRBJ2-1 | TRBV27 | . | . | CASSFSLEGYNEQFF | TGTGCCAGCAGTTTTTCTCTGGAGGGCTACAATGAGCAGTTCTTC
TRBJ2-2 | TRBV5-6 | . | . | CASSGASELFF | TGTGCCAGCAGCGGGGCGTCGGAGCTGTTTTTT
TRBJ2-7 | TRBV4-1 | TRBD1 | . | CASSQAADRRYEQYF | TGCGCCAGCAGCCAGGCGGCGGACAGGCGATACGAGCAGTACTTC
TRBJ2-1 | TRBV5-4 | . | . | CASSFGGEQFF | TGTGCCAGCAGCTTCGGCGGTGAGCAGTTCTTC
TRBJ2-2 | TRBV29-1 | TRBD1 | . | CSVGDRNTGELFF | TGCAGCGTAGGGGACAGAAACACCGGGGAGCTGTTTTTT
TRBJ2-1 | TRBV10-3 | TRBD1 | . | CAISAGTGSYNEQFF | TGTGCCATCAGTGCCGGGACAGGGAGCTACAATGAGCAGTTCTTC
TRBJ2-7 | TRBV23-1 | . | once | CASSQSDPESYEQYF | TGCGCCAGCAGTCAATCTGATCCAGAGTCCTACGAGCAGTACTTC
TRBJ2-2 | TRBV7-9 | . | . | CASSFPQGITGELFF | TGTGCCAGCAGCTTCCCGCAGGGGATCACCGGGGAGCTGTTTTTT
TRBJ2-3 | TRBV23-1 | . | . | CASSQPGHSSTDTQYF | TGCGCCAGCAGTCAACCTGGACATTCTAGCACAGATACGCAGTATTTT
TRBJ2-5 | TRBV29-1 | . | . | CSVPWGIQETQYF | TGCAGCGTTCCTTGGGGGATCCAAGAGACCCAGTACTTC
TRBJ1-5 | TRBV27 | . | . | CASSFQQNQPQHF | TGTGCCAGCAGTTTTCAACAGAATCAGCCCCAGCATTTT
TRBJ1-2 | TRBV11-2 | . | few | CASSLVVSNGYTF | TGTGCCAGCAGCTTAGTGGTATCCAATGGCTACACCTTC
TRBJ1-6 | TRBV7-6 | TRBD1 | few | CASSPGQGASPLHF | TGTGCCAGCAGCCCGGGACAGGGGGCATCACCCCTCCACTTT
TRBJ2-1 | TRBV29-1 | TRBD1 | . | CSASGQGAGEQFF | TGCAGCGCCTCCGGACAGGGGGCGGGTGAGCAGTTCTTC
TRBJ2-7 | TRBV28 | . | . | CASSSRLGAYEQYF | TGTGCCAGCAGTTCCCGGCTGGGGGCTTACGAGCAGTACTTC
TRBJ2-2 | TRBV27 | . | . | CASSTLRGAGGELFF | TGTGCCAGCAGTACCCTCCGGGGGGCGGGCGGGGAGCTGTTTTTT
TRBJ1-2 | TRBV29-1 | . | . | CSVVWGGIGYGYTF | TGCAGCGTTGTGTGGGGGGGGATTGGGTATGGCTACACCTTC
TRBJ2-1 | TRBV7-3 | . | . | CASSGAGGSYNEQFF | TGTGCCAGCAGCGGCGCCGGGGGCAGCTACAATGAGCAGTTCTTC
TRBJ1-1 | TRBV7-9 | . | large | CASSLAGQSF | TGTGCCAGCAGCTTAGCGGGTCAGAGCTTT
TRBJ1-4 | TRBV7-9 | . | once | CASSLVDWANEKLFF | TGTGCCAGCAGCTTAGTCGACTGGGCAAATGAAAAACTGTTTTTT